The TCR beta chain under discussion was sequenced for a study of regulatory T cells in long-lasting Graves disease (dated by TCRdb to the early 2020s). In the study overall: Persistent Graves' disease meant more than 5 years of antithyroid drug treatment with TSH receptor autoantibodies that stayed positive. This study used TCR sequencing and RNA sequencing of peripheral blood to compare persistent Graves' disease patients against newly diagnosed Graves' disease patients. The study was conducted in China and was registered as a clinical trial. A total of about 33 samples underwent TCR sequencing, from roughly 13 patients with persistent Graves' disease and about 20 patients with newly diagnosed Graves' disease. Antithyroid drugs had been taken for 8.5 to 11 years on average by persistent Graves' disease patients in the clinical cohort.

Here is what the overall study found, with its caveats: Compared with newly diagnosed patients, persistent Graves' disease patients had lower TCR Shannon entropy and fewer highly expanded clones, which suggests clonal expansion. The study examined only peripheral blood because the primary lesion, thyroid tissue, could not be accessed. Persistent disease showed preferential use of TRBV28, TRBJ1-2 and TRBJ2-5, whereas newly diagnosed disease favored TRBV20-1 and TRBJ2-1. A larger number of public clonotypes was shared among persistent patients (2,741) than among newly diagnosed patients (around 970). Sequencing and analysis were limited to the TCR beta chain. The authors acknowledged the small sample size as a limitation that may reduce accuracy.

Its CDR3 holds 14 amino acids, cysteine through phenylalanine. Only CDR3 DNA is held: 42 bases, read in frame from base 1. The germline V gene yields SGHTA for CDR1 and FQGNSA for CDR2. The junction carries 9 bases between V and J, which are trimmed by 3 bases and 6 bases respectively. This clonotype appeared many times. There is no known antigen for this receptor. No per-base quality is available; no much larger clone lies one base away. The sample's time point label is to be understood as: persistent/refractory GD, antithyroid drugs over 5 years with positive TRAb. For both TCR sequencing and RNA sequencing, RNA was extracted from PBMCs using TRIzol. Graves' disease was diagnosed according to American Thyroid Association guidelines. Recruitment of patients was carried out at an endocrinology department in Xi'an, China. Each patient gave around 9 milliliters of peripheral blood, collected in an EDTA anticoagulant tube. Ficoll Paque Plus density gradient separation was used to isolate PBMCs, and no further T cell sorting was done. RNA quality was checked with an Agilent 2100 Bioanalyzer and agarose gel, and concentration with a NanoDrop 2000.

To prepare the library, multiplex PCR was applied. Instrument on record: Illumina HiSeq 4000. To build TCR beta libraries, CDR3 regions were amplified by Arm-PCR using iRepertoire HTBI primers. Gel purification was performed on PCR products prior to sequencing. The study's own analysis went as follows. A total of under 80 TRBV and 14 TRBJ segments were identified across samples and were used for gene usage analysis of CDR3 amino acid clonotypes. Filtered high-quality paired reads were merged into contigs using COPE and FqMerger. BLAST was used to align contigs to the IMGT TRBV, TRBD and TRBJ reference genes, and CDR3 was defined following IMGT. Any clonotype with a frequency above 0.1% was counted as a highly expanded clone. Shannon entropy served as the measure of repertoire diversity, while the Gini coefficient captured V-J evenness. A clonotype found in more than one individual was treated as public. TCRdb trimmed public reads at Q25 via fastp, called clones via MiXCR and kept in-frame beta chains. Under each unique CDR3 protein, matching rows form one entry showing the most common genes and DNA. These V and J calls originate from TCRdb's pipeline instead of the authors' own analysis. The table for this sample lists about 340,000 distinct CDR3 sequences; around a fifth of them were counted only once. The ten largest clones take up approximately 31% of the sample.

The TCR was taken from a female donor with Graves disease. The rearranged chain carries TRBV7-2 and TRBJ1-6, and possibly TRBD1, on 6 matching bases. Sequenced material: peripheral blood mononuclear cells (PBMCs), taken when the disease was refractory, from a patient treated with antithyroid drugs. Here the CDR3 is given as CASSFGQINSPLHF. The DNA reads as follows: TGTGCCAGCAGCTTCGGACAGATTAATTCACCCCTCCACTTT.